A selection of T cell receptor beta chains follows, all from one sample in a study of T cell changes during pregnancy in multiple sclerosis. Sequenced by immunoSEQ multiplex PCR; TCRdb stores in-frame clones only, minus some. The table shows 55,000 to 65,000 clones, with about 92% occurring only once. Sequencing used peripheral blood, obtained in the first trimester of pregnancy. Receptors were obtained from a female donor in good health, enrolled as a control in a pregnancy study. The CDR3 runs from the conserved cysteine through the conserved F or W. Each record gives: CDR3 DNA, CDR3 protein, V gene, D gene, J gene, clone size. A D gene is named only where the DNA matches it firmly. A clone size is listed for some rows: how often the clone was seen (once, few, many), or a class if it is expanded.

TGTGCCAGCAGCGTAGACGGTAATAGCAATCAGCCCCAGCATTTT | CASSVDGNSNQPQHF | TRBV9 | - | TRBJ1-5 | once
TGCGCCAGCAGCCAAGATCCAGGGGGCGGAGGTGAAAAACTGGTTTTT | CASSQDPGGGGEKLVF | TRBV4-3 | TRBD1 | TRBJ1-4 | -
TGTGCCAGCAGCCCGGGACAACGGGATGGCTACACCTTC | CASSPGQRDGYTF | TRBV7-2 | - | TRBJ1-2 | -
TGCGCCAGCAGCCAACTCTCAGGGGACAGGGGGTCCGAGCAGTACTTC | CASSQLSGDRGSEQYF | TRBV4-1 | TRBD1 | TRBJ2-7 | -
TGCGCCAGCAGCTTGGAACTAGCGGGAGGGGGATGGAGCACAGATACGCAGTATTTT | CASSLELAGGGWSTDTQYF | TRBV5-1 | TRBD2 | TRBJ2-3 | -
TGTGCCAGCCAAGACAGTACCTCCTACGAGCAGTACTTC | CASQDSTSYEQYF | TRBV6-5 | - | TRBJ2-7 | -
TGTGCCAGCAGCGTAGACGGGGGGCCCTATGGCTACACCTTC | CASSVDGGPYGYTF | TRBV9 | - | TRBJ1-2 | -
TGTGCCAGCAGTTTAGCCAGAAACTATGGCTACACCTTC | CASSLARNYGYTF | TRBV27 | - | TRBJ1-2 | -
TGTGCCAGCAGCTTAGGGGGCAGCTCACGCACAGATACGCAGTATTTT | CASSLGGSSRTDTQYF | TRBV11-2 | - | TRBJ2-3 | -
TGTGCCAGCAGCTCCCTGACTTCTGAAGGCCCCTACGAGCAGTACTTC | CASSSLTSEGPYEQYF | TRBV5-6 | - | TRBJ2-7 | -
TGTGCCAGCAGTGAACAGGGGCCCTACTCCTACGAGCAGTACTTC | CASSEQGPYSYEQYF | TRBV28 | TRBD1 | TRBJ2-7 | -
TGTGCCAGCAGTTTACAGGGCACGGGCGAGCAGTACTTC | CASSLQGTGEQYF | TRBV27 | - | TRBJ2-7 | few
TGTGCCAGCAACCCACTAGCGGGAGGGGGAGATACGCAGTATTTT | CASNPLAGGGDTQYF | TRBV7-2 | TRBD2 | TRBJ2-3 | -
TGTGCCAGTAGTACCTATACAGGGTTGTATGGCTACACCTTC | CASSTYTGLYGYTF | TRBV19 | - | TRBJ1-2 | -
TGTGCCAGCATGGGGGCCAACAGGGTGAACACTGAAGCTTTCTTT | CASMGANRVNTEAFF | TRBV6-6 | - | TRBJ1-1 | -
TGTGCTAGTGGTTTGGACAGGGGCGGCTACGAGCAGTACTTC | CASGLDRGGYEQYF | TRBV12-5 | TRBD1 | TRBJ2-7 | -
TGTGCCAGCAGTGAAACAGGGGGCGATGGGACTGAAGCTTTCTTT | CASSETGGDGTEAFF | TRBV6-1 | TRBD1 | TRBJ1-1 | -
TGTGCCAGCAGCAATTGGGACAGGGTGATGAACACTGAAGCTTTCTTT | CASSNWDRVMNTEAFF | TRBV9 | TRBD1 | TRBJ1-1 | -
TGTGCCAGTAGTATGGACCGCCCGGGAAGAAACACCATATATTTT | CASSMDRPGRNTIYF | TRBV19 | - | TRBJ1-3 | -
TGTGCCAGCAGCCTACGACAGGGTCGCACAGATACGCAGTATTTT | CASSLRQGRTDTQYF | TRBV7-8 | TRBD1 | TRBJ2-3 | once
TGTGCCAGCAGCGCTTCTAGCGGCTCTAGCACAGATACGCAGTATTTT | CASSASSGSSTDTQYF | TRBV9 | TRBD2 | TRBJ2-3 | -
TGTGCCAGCAAGGAACGAGCGGGCACAGATACGCAGTATTTT | CASKERAGTDTQYF | TRBV6-1 | - | TRBJ2-3 | -
TGCGCCAGCAGCGCCTCGACAGCAACTAATGAAAAACTGTTTTTT | CASSASTATNEKLFF | TRBV5-1 | - | TRBJ1-4 | few
TGTGCCAGCAGTTTATTGGGACAGGTTGCTGAGCAGTTCTTC | CASSLLGQVAEQFF | TRBV27 | TRBD1 | TRBJ2-1 | -
TGCGCCAGCAGCTTGGCACAGGGCCTAGTGAATGAGCAGTTCTTC | CASSLAQGLVNEQFF | TRBV5-1 | - | TRBJ2-1 | -
TGTGCCAGCAGCTTAAAGTTGGGGGCTAGCGGGTTGATTGGAGAGACCCAGTACTTC | CASSLKLGASGLIGETQYF | TRBV5-8 | TRBD2 | TRBJ2-5 | -
TGTGCCAGTAGTATTCAACAGGGCGGTAAGTTCTTC | CASSIQQGGKFF | TRBV19 | - | TRBJ2-1 | -
TGTGCCAGCAGCTTATCAGAATTGGAGACCCAGTACTTC | CASSLSELETQYF | TRBV7-2 | - | TRBJ2-5 | -
TGCAGCGTTGTAGGGACAGTCACAAGGAGCAATCAGCCCCAGCATTTT | CSVVGTVTRSNQPQHF | TRBV29-1 | TRBD1 | TRBJ1-5 | once
TGTGCCAGCAGTTTTAAGGGGCCTAACTACGAGCAGTACTTC | CASSFKGPNYEQYF | TRBV27 | - | TRBJ2-7 | once
TGTGCCAGCAGCTTCTCTAATGAGCAGTTCTTC | CASSFSNEQFF | TRBV7-2 | - | TRBJ2-1 | -
TGCGCCAGCAGCTTGGCGCGCGGAGCACCTGCCGGGGAGCTGTTTTTT | CASSLARGAPAGELFF | TRBV5-1 | - | TRBJ2-2 | -
TGTGCCAGCAGCGTAGGGATAGCGGGGGCCAACAACTACGAGCAGTACTTC | CASSVGIAGANNYEQYF | TRBV9 | TRBD2 | TRBJ2-7 | -
TGTGCCAGTAGTATTGGGCACAGCCAAGAGACCCAGTACTTC | CASSIGHSQETQYF | TRBV19 | - | TRBJ2-5 | -
TGTGCCAGCAGTGAGGCTAGAAACTATGGCTACACCTTC | CASSEARNYGYTF | TRBV2 | - | TRBJ1-2 | -
TGTGCCATCAGCGACTCCCCTGGTGGAGGAGTAGAAAAACTGTTTTTT | CAISDSPGGGVEKLFF | TRBV10-3 | - | TRBJ1-4 | -
TGTGCCATCACCCAGACAGGGGCGGGCTATGGCTACACCTTC | CAITQTGAGYGYTF | TRBV10-3 | TRBD1 | TRBJ1-2 | -
TGTGCCAGCAGATCTAGCGGGGGTGACACAGATACGCAGTATTTT | CASRSSGGDTDTQYF | TRBV6-6 | TRBD2 | TRBJ2-3 | -
TGTGCCAGCAGCTTAGCGAGGGCAGGTGGCGAGACCCAGTACTTC | CASSLARAGGETQYF | TRBV7-8 | - | TRBJ2-5 | -
TGTGCCAGCAGCCTTCGCCGCGGACAGGGGAATGAAAAACTGTTTTTT | CASSLRRGQGNEKLFF | TRBV7-2 | TRBD1 | TRBJ1-4 | -
TGTGCCAGCATACTTGACAAGGCGCAGTTCTTC | CASILDKAQFF | TRBV28 | - | TRBJ2-1 | -
TGTGCCAGCAGTTACGGGGGACTATCCTACAATGAGCAGTTCTTC | CASSYGGLSYNEQFF | TRBV28 | TRBD2 | TRBJ2-1 | -
TGTGCCAGCAGCCCTAGTTGGAGGGCCAACACCGGGGAGCTGTTTTTT | CASSPSWRANTGELFF | TRBV9 | - | TRBJ2-2 | -
TGTGCCAGCAGCATCGCCGAGCAGGGATTTAAGAGGGCTTTCTTT | CASSIAEQGFKRAFF | TRBV27 | - | TRBJ1-1 | -
TGTGCCAGCAGTCGACGGACTAGCGGCGGGGAAGATACGCAGTATTTT | CASSRRTSGGEDTQYF | TRBV6-6 | TRBD2 | TRBJ2-3 | -
TGTGCCAGCTCACCAGGAAACGGGGAGACCCAGTACTTC | CASSPGNGETQYF | TRBV18 | - | TRBJ2-5 | -
TGTGCCAGCAGTTTTAACAGAATTCTCAACTATGGCTACACCTTC | CASSFNRILNYGYTF | TRBV2 | - | TRBJ1-2 | -
TGTGCCAGCAGCCCACCCGGGACAGGGAAAAAGACCCAGTACTTC | CASSPPGTGKKTQYF | TRBV6-5 | TRBD1 | TRBJ2-5 | -
TGTGCCTGGAGTCGAACAGGGGAGACTGAAGCTTTCTTT | CAWSRTGETEAFF | TRBV30 | TRBD1 | TRBJ1-1 | -
TGTGCCAGCAGCCAAGATGTAACTAGCGGGAGGGCAAAGTTCTTC | CASSQDVTSGRAKFF | TRBV14 | TRBD2 | TRBJ2-1 | -
TGTGCCAGCAGTGAACAATTTGGGACAGGGGAGGACTATGGCTACACCTTC | CASSEQFGTGEDYGYTF | TRBV2 | TRBD1 | TRBJ1-2 | -
TGTGCCAGCAGCTTACTAGCGGGGGACTACGAGCAGTACTTC | CASSLLAGDYEQYF | TRBV13 | TRBD2 | TRBJ2-7 | few
TGCGCCAGCAGCCAACCCGGGATAGCGGGGGGGGCAGGGGTTAAGGATACGCAGTATTTT | CASSQPGIAGGAGVKDTQYF | TRBV4-1 | TRBD2 | TRBJ2-3 | -
TGTGCCAGCAGCAAGGAAAGGGGGTTTAATCAGCCCCAGCATTTT | CASSKERGFNQPQHF | TRBV5-6 | - | TRBJ1-5 | -
TGTGCCAGCAGGGCAGGGGGCGAAGGTTACGAGCAGTACTTC | CASRAGGEGYEQYF | TRBV25-1 | TRBD1 | TRBJ2-7 | -
TGTGCCACCAGCAGAGGGCCCTTAAATTGGGAGACCCAGTACTTC | CATSRGPLNWETQYF | TRBV15 | - | TRBJ2-5 | -
TGTGCCAGCTCCACCCGAGGGGGACAGCTTAATGAAAAACTGTTTTTT | CASSTRGGQLNEKLFF | TRBV5-6 | TRBD1 | TRBJ1-4 | -
TGTGCCAGCGGTAGTGGCTCCTACAATGAGCAGTTCTTC | CASGSGSYNEQFF | TRBV28 | - | TRBJ2-1 | -
TGTGCCAGCAGTTACGACAGGGAGCAATACAATGAGCAGTTCTTC | CASSYDREQYNEQFF | TRBV7-8 | TRBD1 | TRBJ2-1 | -